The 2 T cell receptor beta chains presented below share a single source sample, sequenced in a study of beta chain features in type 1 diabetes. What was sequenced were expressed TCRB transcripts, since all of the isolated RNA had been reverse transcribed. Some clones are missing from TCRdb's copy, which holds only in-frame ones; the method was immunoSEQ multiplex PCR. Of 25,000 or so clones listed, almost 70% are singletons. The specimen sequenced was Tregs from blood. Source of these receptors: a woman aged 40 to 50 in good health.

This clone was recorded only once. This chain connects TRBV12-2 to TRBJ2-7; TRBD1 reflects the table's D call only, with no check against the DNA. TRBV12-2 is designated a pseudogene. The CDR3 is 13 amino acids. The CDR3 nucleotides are TGTGCAAGTCGCTCTAGACAGATATACGAGCAGTACTTC. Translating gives CASRSRQIYEQYF.

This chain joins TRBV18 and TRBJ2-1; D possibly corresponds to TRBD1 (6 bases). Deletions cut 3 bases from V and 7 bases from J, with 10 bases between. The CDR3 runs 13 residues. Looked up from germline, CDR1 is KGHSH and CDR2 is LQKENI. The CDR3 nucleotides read TGTGCCAGCTCACCTTCCAGGGGTAATGAGCAGTTCTTC. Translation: CASSPSRGNEQFF. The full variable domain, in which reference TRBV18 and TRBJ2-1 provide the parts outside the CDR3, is NAGVMQNPRHLVRRRGQEARLRCSPMKGHSHVYWYRQLPEEGLKFMVYLQKENIIDESGMPKERFSAEFPKEGPSILRIQQVVRGDSAAYFCASSPSRGNEQFFGPGTRLTVL.